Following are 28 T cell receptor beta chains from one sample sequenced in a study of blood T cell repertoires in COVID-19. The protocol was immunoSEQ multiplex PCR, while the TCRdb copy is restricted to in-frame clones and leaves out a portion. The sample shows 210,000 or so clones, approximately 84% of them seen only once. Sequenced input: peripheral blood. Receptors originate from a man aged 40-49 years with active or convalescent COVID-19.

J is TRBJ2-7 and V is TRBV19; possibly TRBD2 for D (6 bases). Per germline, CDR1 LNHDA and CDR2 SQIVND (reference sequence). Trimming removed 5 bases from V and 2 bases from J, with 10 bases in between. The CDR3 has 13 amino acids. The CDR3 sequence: CASSPGTPYEQYF. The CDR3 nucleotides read TGTGCCAGTAGTCCAGGGACTCCCTACGAGCAGTACTTC. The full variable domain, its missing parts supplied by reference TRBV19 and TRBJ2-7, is DGGITQSPKYLFRKEGQNVTLSCEQNLNHDAMYWYRQDPGQGLRLIYYSQIVNDFQKGDIAEGYSVSREKKESFPLTVTSAQKNPTAFYLCASSPGTPYEQYFGPGTRLTVT.

DNA of the CDR3: TGTGCCAGCAGTTTGGGCCAGGGTGCTCAGCCCCAGCATTTT. It codes for CASSLGQGAQPQHF. V usage is TRBV28 and J usage is TRBJ1-5; tentative D call: TRBD1 (5 bases). The CDR3 is 14 residues long. Trimming left V 3 bases short and J 6 bases short, with 12 bases between. CDR1 is MDHEN and CDR2 is SYDVKM in the germline V gene.

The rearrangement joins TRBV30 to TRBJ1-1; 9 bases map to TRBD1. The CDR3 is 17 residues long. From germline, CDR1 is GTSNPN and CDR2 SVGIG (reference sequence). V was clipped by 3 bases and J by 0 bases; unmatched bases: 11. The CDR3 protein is CAWRRGTGSRMNTEAFF. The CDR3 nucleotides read TGTGCCTGGAGGCGGGGGACAGGGTCTAGAATGAACACTGAAGCTTTCTTT.

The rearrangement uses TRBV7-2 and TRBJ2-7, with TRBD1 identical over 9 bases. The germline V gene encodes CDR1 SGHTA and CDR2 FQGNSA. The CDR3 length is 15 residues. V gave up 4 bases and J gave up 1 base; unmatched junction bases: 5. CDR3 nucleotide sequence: TGTGCCAGCAGCTCGGACAGGGGAATTTCCTACGAGCAGTACTTC. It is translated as CASSSDRGISYEQYF.

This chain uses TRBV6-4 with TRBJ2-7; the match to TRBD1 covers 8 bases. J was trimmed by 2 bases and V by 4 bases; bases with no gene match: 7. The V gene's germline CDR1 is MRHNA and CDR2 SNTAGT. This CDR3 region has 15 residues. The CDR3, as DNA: TGTGCCAGCAGTGCTGGGACAGGCCGAACCTACGAGCAGTACTTC. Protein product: CASSAGTGRTYEQYF.

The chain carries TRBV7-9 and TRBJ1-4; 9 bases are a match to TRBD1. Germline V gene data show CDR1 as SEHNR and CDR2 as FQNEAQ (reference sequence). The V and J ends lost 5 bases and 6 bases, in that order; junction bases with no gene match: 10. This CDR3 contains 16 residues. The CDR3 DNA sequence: TGTGCCAGCAGCGCGCCCCCCAGGACAGGGGATGAAAAACTGTTTTTT. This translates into CASSAPPRTGDEKLFF. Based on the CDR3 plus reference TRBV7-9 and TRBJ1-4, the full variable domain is DTGVSQNPRHKITKRGQNVTFRCDPISEHNRLYWYRQTLGQGPEFLTYFQNEAQLEKSRLLSDRFSAERPKGSFSTLEIQRTEQGDSAMYLCASSAPPRTGDEKLFFGSGTQLSVL.

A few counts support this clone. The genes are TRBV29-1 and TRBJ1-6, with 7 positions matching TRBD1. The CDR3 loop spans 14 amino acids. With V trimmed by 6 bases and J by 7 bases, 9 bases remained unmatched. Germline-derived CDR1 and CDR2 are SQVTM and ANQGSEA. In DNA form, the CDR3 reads TGCAGCGTCTCATCCAGGGGGAGAAATTCACCCCTCCACTTT. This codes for CSVSSRGRNSPLHF.

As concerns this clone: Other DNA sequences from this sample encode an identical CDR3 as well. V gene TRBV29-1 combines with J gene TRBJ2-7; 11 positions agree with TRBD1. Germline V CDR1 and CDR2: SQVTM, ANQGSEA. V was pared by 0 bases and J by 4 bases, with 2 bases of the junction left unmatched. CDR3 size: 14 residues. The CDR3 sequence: CSVEDGTGGYEQYF. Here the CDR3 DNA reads TGCAGCGTTGAAGATGGGACAGGGGGGTACGAGCAGTACTTC.

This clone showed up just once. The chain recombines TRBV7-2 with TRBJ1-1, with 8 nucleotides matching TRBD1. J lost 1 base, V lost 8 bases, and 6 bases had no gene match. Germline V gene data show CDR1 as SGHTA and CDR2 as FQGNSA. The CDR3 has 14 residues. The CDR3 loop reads CASGYRGGNTEAFF. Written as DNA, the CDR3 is TGTGCCAGCGGTTACAGGGGGGGGAACACTGAAGCTTTCTTT.

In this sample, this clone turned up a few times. This chain's CDR3 is CASLWAGGSGYTF. The DNA of the CDR3 is TGTGCCAGTTTATGGGCAGGGGGAAGTGGCTACACCTTC. The genes are TRBV28 and TRBJ1-2; TRBD1 agrees at 7 bases. Germline lookup yields CDR1 MDHEN and CDR2 SYDVKM. V lost 9 bases and J lost 7; bases outside the gene matches: 11. The CDR3 is made up of 13 amino acids.

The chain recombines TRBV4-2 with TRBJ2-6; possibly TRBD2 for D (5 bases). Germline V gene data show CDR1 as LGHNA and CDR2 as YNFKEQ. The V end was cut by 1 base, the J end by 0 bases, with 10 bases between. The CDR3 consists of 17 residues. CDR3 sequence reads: CASSQGLTHSGANVLTF. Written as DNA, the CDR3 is TGTGCCAGCAGCCAAGGACTAACCCACTCTGGGGCCAACGTCCTGACTTTC.

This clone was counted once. CDR3 region: CAISGSPGGQGPKLNYGYTF. The CDR3 region has the DNA TGTGCCATCAGTGGGTCCCCAGGGGGACAGGGGCCCAAGTTAAACTATGGCTACACCTTC. This chain connects TRBV10-3 to TRBJ1-2; 10 nucleotides line up with TRBD1. CDR1 and CDR2 from the germline V gene are ENHRY and SYGVKD. The CDR3 is made up of 20 amino acids. Unmatched junction bases numbered 19, after V lost 4 bases and J lost 2 bases.

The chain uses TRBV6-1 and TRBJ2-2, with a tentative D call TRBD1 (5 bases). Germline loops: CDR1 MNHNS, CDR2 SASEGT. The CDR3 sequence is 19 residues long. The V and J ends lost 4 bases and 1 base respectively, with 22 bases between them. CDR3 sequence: CASSVGRGHTMLNTGELFF. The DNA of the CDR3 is TGTGCCAGCAGTGTAGGTAGAGGACATACGATGCTGAACACCGGGGAGCTGTTTTTT.

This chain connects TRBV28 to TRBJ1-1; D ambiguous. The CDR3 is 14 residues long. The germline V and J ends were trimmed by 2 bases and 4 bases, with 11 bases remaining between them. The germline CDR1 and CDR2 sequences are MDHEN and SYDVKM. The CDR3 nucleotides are TGTGCCAGCAGTTTACCTTCCCGGGGCACTGAAGCTTTCTTT. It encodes CASSLPSRGTEAFF. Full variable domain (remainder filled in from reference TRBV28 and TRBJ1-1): DVKVTQSSRYLVKRTGEKVFLECVQDMDHENMFWYRQDPGLGLRLIYFSYDVKMKEKGDIPEGYSVSREKKERFSLILESASTNQTSMYLCASSLPSRGTEAFFGQGTRLTVV.

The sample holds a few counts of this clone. In nucleotides, the CDR3 is TGTGCCAGCAGGAGGGACCGGGACAGGTCCTACAATGAGCAGTTCTTC. It encodes CASRRDRDRSYNEQFF. The chain employs TRBV21-1 and TRBJ2-1; the table gives TRBD1 as D, unverified against the DNA. TRBV21-1 is recorded as a pseudogene. The CDR3 has 16 residues.

The CDR3 DNA follows: TGTGCCAGCAGCCTACGGGACAGGGCAGGCTATGGCTACACCTTC. Translating it yields CASSLRDRAGYGYTF. The J gene is TRBJ1-2, the V gene TRBV5-6, with 9 bases lining up with TRBD1. This CDR3 spans 15 amino acids. The ends lost 4 bases at V and 4 bases at J; junction bases unmatched: 8. Looked up from germline, CDR1 is SGHDT and CDR2 is YYEEEE.

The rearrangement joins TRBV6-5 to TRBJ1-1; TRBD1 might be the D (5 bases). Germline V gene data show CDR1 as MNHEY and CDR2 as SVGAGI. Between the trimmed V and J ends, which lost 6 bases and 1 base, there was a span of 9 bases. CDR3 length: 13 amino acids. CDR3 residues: CASRDGQNTEAFF. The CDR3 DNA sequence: TGTGCCAGCAGGGACGGACAGAACACTGAAGCTTTCTTT.

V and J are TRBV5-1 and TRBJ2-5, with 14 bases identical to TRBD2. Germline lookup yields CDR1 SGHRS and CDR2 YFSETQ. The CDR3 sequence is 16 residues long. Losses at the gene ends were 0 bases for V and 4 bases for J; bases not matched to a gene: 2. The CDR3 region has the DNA TGCGCCAGCAGCTTGGCGGGACTAGCGGGGGTAGAGACCCAGTACTTC. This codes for CASSLAGLAGVETQYF.

The CDR3 coding sequence is TGTGCCAGCAGCCCCCCCAGGTCCCCAGAGACCCAGTACTTC. Translating gives CASSPPRSPETQYF. The chain employs TRBV7-8 and TRBJ2-5; D is uncertain. V was clipped by 5 bases and J by 4 bases, with 14 bases between them. The CDR3 is 14 residues long. From germline, CDR1 is SGHVS and CDR2 FQNEAQ.

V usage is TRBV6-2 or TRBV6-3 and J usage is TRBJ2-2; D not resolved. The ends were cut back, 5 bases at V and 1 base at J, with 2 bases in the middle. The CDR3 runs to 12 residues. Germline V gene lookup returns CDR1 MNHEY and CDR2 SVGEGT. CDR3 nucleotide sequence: TGTGCCAGCAGTCTGAACACCGGGGAGCTGTTTTTT. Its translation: CASSLNTGELFF.

The CDR3 DNA follows: TGTGCCAGCACCGCCCCGGGCAGGGCTCTCGGCTACACCTTC. Encoded protein: CASTAPGRALGYTF. The rearrangement joins TRBV28 to TRBJ1-2, with D maybe TRBD1 (5 bases). Germline CDR1 reads MDHEN; CDR2 reads SYDVKM. V was cut by 7 bases and J by 8 bases, with 20 bases left in between. This CDR3 is built from 14 residues.

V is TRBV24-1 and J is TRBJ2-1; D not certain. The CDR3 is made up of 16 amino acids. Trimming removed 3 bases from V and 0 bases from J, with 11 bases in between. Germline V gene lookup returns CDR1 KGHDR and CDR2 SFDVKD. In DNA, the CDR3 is TGTGCCACCAGTGATCAAGCAGGCCGCTCCTACAATGAGCAGTTCTTC. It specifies CATSDQAGRSYNEQFF.

The CDR3 bases are TGTGCCAGCAGCCGTACAGGGGTGAACACTGAAGCTTTCTTT. Translating gives CASSRTGVNTEAFF. V gene TRBV5-4 combines with J gene TRBJ1-1; 7 bases are shared with TRBD1. The ends lost 4 bases at V and 0 bases at J; junction bases unmatched: 3. This CDR3 comprises 14 residues. In germline, CDR1 is SGHNT, CDR2 YYREEE (reference sequence).

CDR3 loop: CASSLGMSGGRDTEAFF. The CDR3 region has the DNA TGTGCCAGCAGCTTGGGAATGTCGGGTGGGAGGGACACTGAAGCTTTCTTT. The chain is built from TRBV7-2 and TRBJ1-1; D gene unclear. Trimming took off 3 bases at V and 3 bases at J, with 20 bases between the two ends. CDR1 is SGHTA, CDR2 FQGNSA, per germline. The CDR3 loop spans 17 amino acids.

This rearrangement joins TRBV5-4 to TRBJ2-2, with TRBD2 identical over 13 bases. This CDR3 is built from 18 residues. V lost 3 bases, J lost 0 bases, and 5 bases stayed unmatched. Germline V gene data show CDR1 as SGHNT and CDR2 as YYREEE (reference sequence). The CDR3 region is CASSSGLAGVTNTGELFF. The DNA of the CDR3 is TGTGCCAGCAGCTCCGGACTAGCGGGGGTTACGAACACCGGGGAGCTGTTTTTT.

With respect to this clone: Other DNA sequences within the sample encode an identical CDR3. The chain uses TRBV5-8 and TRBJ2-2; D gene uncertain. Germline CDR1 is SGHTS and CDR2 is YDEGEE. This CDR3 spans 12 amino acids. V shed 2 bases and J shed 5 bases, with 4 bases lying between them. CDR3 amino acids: CASSFITGELFF. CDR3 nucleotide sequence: TGTGCCAGCAGCTTTATAACCGGGGAGCTGTTTTTT.

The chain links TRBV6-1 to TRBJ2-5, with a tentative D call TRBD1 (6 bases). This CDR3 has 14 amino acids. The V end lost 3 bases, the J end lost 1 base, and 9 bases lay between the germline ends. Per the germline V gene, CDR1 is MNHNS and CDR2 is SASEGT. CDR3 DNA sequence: TGTGCCAGCAGTGAGTACAGGGTCCAAGAGACCCAGTACTTC. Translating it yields CASSEYRVQETQYF.

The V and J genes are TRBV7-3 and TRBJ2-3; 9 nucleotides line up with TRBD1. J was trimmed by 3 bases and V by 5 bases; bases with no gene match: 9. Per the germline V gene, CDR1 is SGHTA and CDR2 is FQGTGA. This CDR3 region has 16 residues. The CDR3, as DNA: TGTGCCAGCAGCCCGACAGGGGGGACAGGGACAGATACGCAGTATTTT. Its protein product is CASSPTGGTGTDTQYF.